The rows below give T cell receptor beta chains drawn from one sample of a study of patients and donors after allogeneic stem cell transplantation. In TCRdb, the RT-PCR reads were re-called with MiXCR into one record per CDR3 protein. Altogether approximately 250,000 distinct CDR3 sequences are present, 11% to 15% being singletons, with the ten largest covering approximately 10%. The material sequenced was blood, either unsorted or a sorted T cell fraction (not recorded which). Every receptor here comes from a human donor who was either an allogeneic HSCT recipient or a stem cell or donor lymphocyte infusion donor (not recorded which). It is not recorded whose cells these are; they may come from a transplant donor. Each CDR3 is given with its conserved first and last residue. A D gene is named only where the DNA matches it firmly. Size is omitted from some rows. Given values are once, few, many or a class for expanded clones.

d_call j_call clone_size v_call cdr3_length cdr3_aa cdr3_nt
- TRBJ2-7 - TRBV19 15 CASSPGRPSPREQYF TGTGCCAGTAGTCCGGGACGGCCATCCCCCCGCGAGCAGTACTTC
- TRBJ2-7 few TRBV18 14 CASSPDVLSYEQYF TGTGCCAGCTCACCGGACGTCCTCTCCTACGAGCAGTACTTC
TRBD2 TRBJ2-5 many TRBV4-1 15 CASSLTSGSGETQYF TGCGCCAGCAGCCTGACTAGCGGGAGCGGGGAGACCCAGTACTTC
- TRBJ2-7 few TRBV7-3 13 CASSFGLTYEQYF TGTGCCAGCAGCTTCGGACTGACCTACGAGCAGTACTTC
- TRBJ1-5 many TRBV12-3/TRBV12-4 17 CASSLSLGGRSNQPQHF TGTGCCAGCAGTTTATCGCTCGGGGGCAGGAGCAATCAGCCCCAGCATTTT
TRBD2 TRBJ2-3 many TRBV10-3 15 CAISEIAGYTDTQYF TGTGCCATCAGTGAGATAGCGGGATACACAGATACGCAGTATTTT
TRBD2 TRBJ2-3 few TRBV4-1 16 CASSQPSRGETDTQYF TGCGCCAGCAGCCAACCCTCCCGGGGGGAAACAGATACGCAGTATTTT
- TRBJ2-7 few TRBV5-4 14 CASRPPGPPYEQYF TGTGCCAGCAGACCGCCGGGACCCCCCTACGAGCAGTACTTC
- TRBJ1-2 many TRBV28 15 CASGSPLGANYGYTF TGTGCCAGCGGATCGCCTCTCGGGGCTAACTATGGCTACACCTTC
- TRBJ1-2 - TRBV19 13 CASRGTGKDGYTF TGTGCCAGTAGGGGTACAGGGAAGGATGGCTACACCTTC
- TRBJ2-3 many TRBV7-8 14 CASSLDSYTDTQYF TGTGCCAGCAGCTTGGACAGCTACACAGATACGCAGTATTTT
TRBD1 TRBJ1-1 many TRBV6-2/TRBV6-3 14 CASSYSRTGTSAFF TGTGCCAGCAGTTACTCCCGGACAGGGACAAGTGCTTTCTTT
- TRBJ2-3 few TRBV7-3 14 CASSLGLGTDTQYF TGTGCCAGCAGCTTAGGGCTGGGCACAGATACGCAGTATTTT
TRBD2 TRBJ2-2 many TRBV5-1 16 CASSSSGSPGTGELFF TGCGCCAGCAGCAGTAGCGGGAGCCCTGGGACCGGGGAGCTGTTTTTT
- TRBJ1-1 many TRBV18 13 CASSLEEVTEAFF TGTGCCAGCTCCCTTGAGGAGGTCACTGAAGCTTTCTTT